The 14 T cell receptor beta chains listed next were all sequenced from one sample in a study of blood T cell repertoires in COVID-19. Produced via immunoSEQ multiplex PCR; TCRdb's table is partial and in-frame only. The sample includes 80,000 to 130,000 clones, 80% to 90% of them seen just once. The sample comprised PBMCs or T cells enriched from blood (not recorded which). These receptor sequences come from a woman aged 50 to 60 who had recovered from COVID-19.

V usage is TRBV19 and J usage is TRBJ2-1; D unresolved. This CDR3 has 17 residues. With 0 bases removed from V and 4 bases from J, the gap between germline ends came to 16 bases. Germline V gives CDR1 LNHDA, CDR2 SQIVND (reference sequence). CDR3 nucleotide sequence: TGTGCCAGTAGTATAGACCCGGAGAGGAGATTATACAATGAGCAGTTCTTC. It yields the protein CASSIDPERRLYNEQFF.

The V and J genes are TRBV9 and TRBJ1-1; D possibly corresponds to TRBD1 (5 bases). The CDR3 spans 14 residues. Trimming shortened V by 0 bases and J by 1 base, and 7 bases separated the two germline ends. The germline V gene has CDR1 SGDLS and CDR2 YYNGEE. CDR3 in DNA: TGTGCCAGCAGCGTAGATACAGGGAACACTGAAGCTTTCTTT. Translation: CASSVDTGNTEAFF.

V gene TRBV27 combines with J gene TRBJ1-1, with 7 bases that match TRBD1. Germline CDR1 and CDR2: MNHEY and SMNVEV (reference sequence). J gave up 1 base and V 6 bases, and 5 bases lay outside the gene matches. This CDR3 spans 14 amino acids. CDR3: CASSSGGPNTEAFF. For the CDR3, the DNA is TGTGCCAGCAGCTCAGGGGGACCGAACACTGAAGCTTTCTTT.

The V and J genes are TRBV6-2 or TRBV6-3 and TRBJ2-3, with D perhaps matching TRBD2 (6 bases). The CDR3 runs to 15 residues. The germline CDR1 and CDR2 sequences are MNHEY and SVGEGT. Trimming stripped 4 bases from V and 2 bases from J, with 13 bases between. CDR3: CASSWRGRDTDTQYF. In DNA, the CDR3 is TGTGCCAGCAGTTGGAGGGGACGTGACACAGATACGCAGTATTTT.

The V gene is TRBV10-3, the J gene TRBJ2-7; 9 bases match TRBD1. The germline CDR1 and CDR2 sequences are ENHRY and SYGVKD. V shed 1 base and J 6 bases; nucleotides not matched to a gene: 7. CDR3 size: 15 residues. Here the CDR3 DNA reads TGTGCCATCAGTGAGTTAGGACAGGGGAAAAGCGAGCAGTACTTC. Its protein product is CAISELGQGKSEQYF.

J is TRBJ2-5 and V is TRBV5-1; 8 bases agree with TRBD1. CDR3 size: 19 residues. The V gene's germline CDR1 is SGHRS and CDR2 YFSETQ. Losses at the gene ends were 4 bases for V and 7 bases for J; bases not matched to a gene: 24. The CDR3 coding sequence is TGCGCCAGCAGCATACCTCCGGGACAGGACCCCCTTTGGGTTGGGACCCAGTACTTC. Protein product: CASSIPPGQDPLWVGTQYF.

The V gene is TRBV2, the J gene TRBJ2-7; tentative D call: TRBD1 (5 bases). CDR1 is SNHLY, CDR2 FYNNEI, per germline. The CDR3 is 13 residues long. Trimming pared 4 bases from V and 3 bases from J, leaving 10 bases between. Here the CDR3 reads CASSGQRDYEQYF. The CDR3 coding sequence is TGTGCCAGCAGTGGACAGCGAGACTACGAGCAGTACTTC.

V and J are TRBV5-1 and TRBJ1-2, with D hard to call. Germline V gives CDR1 SGHRS, CDR2 YFSETQ. The CDR3 loop spans 15 amino acids. V lost 0 bases, J lost 4 bases, and 13 bases lay in between. The CDR3 nucleotides are TGCGCCAGCAGCTTGGAAGAGGGATATATCTATGGCTACACCTTC. This encodes CASSLEEGYIYGYTF.

The rearrangement links TRBV14 to TRBJ2-3; the match to TRBD2 covers 8 bases. There are 19 residues in the CDR3. The J segment lost 0 bases and the V segment lost 1 base, leaving 12 bases of the junction unmatched. Germline V CDR1 and CDR2: SGHDN, FVKESK. In DNA form, the CDR3 reads TGTGCCAGCAGCCAAGTCGGGCGCGGGGGGACCGCTAGCACAGATACGCAGTATTTT. Protein product: CASSQVGRGGTASTDTQYF.

This chain links TRBV9 with TRBJ1-1; possible D gene TRBD1, 6 bases. CDR1 and CDR2 (germline): SGDLS, YYNGEE. This CDR3 is 15 amino acids long. V was cut by 3 bases and J by 5 bases, with 17 bases left in between. The CDR3 region is CASSGGRGGWTEAFF. In nucleotides, the CDR3 is TGTGCCAGCAGCGGGGGTCGGGGGGGCTGGACTGAAGCTTTCTTT.

The chain links TRBV9 to TRBJ2-7; 7 nucleotides match TRBD1. The CDR3 totals 13 residues. CDR1 SGDLS and CDR2 YYNGEE come from the germline V gene. V shed 3 bases and J 5 bases; nucleotides not matched to a gene: 5. CDR3 in DNA: TGTGCCAGCAGCGAACAGACAGGGAACGAGCAGTACTTC. This encodes CASSEQTGNEQYF.

V usage is TRBV7-6 and J usage is TRBJ1-1, with 11 bases identical to TRBD1. The CDR3 contains 12 residues. Germline V gene lookup returns CDR1 SGHVS and CDR2 FNYEAQ. V dropped 8 bases and J dropped 4; count of bases not matched to a gene: 0. CDR3 sequence (DNA): TGTGCCAGCGGGACAGGGGGCACTGAAGCTTTCTTT. It translates to CASGTGGTEAFF.

This chain links TRBV30 with TRBJ2-3, with TRBD2 matching 8 bases. CDR3 length: 14 residues. Germline V gives CDR1 GTSNPN, CDR2 SVGIG (reference sequence). V shed 3 bases, J shed 0 bases, and the junction held 2 bases outside the gene matches. In DNA, the CDR3 is TGTGCCTGGAGCGGGGGGGCTAGCACAGATACGCAGTATTTT. This gives the protein CAWSGGASTDTQYF.

V and J are TRBV21-1 and TRBJ1-5. TRBV21-1 is described as a pseudogene. The length of the CDR3 is 18 residues. Here the CDR3 DNA reads TGTGCCAGCAGCAAAAACCGGGACTCAGGAGGAGTCAGACAGCCCCAGCATTTT. Amino acids: CASSKNRDSGGVRQPQHF.